Following are 17 T cell receptor beta chains from one sample sequenced in a study of cytotoxic CD8 clonotypes in ibrutinib-treated CLL. Sequencing used immunoSEQ multiplex PCR; TCRdb keeps in-frame clones, though not all of them. The sample carries 35,000 to 45,000 clones, roughly 50% recorded once. Sequencing was performed on PBMCs, taken before ibrutinib treatment. The receptors here all came from a human donor with chronic lymphocytic leukemia.

This clone was observed a few times. The V and J genes are TRBV6-5 and TRBJ1-2, with D unresolved. This CDR3 has 13 amino acids. The germline V and J ends were trimmed by 2 bases and 3 bases, with 7 bases remaining between them. CDR1 and CDR2 (germline): MNHEY, SVGAGI. The CDR3 region has the DNA TGTGCCAGCAGTTACGGGAGGTACTATGGCTACACCTTC. Translated, it gives CASSYGRYYGYTF.

V and J are TRBV21-1 and TRBJ2-7; the table calls TRBD2, which could not be checked here. TRBV21-1 is a pseudogene. CDR3 length equals 11 residues. CDR3: CASSTSYEQYF. Written as DNA, the CDR3 is TGTGCCAGCAGCACTTCCTACGAGCAGTACTTC.

V usage is TRBV19 and J usage is TRBJ1-5, with D tentatively TRBD1 (5 bases). V was pared by 5 bases and J by 4 bases, with 12 bases between. This CDR3 comprises 14 residues. Germline CDR1 reads LNHDA; CDR2 reads SQIVND (reference sequence). This CDR3 is CASSWQGGNQPQHF. The CDR3 bases are TGTGCCAGTAGTTGGCAGGGAGGGAATCAGCCCCAGCATTTT. Filled out from reference TRBV19 and TRBJ1-5, the complete variable domain reads DGGITQSPKYLFRKEGQNVTLSCEQNLNHDAMYWYRQDPGQGLRLIYYSQIVNDFQKGDIAEGYSVSREKKESFPLTVTSAQKNPTAFYLCASSWQGGNQPQHFGDGTRLSIL.

CDR3 loop: CASSHSDSGYTF. The CDR3 DNA reads TGTGCCAGCAGCCATTCGGACAGTGGCTACACCTTC. The chain recombines TRBV14 with TRBJ1-2, with a tentative D call TRBD1 (6 bases). The ends were cut back, 3 bases at V and 7 bases at J, with 9 bases in the middle. Germline CDR1 is SGHDN and CDR2 is FVKESK. This CDR3 has 12 residues.

This chain links TRBV2 with TRBJ1-6; D is unclear. The CDR3 consists of 15 residues. Trimming cost V 7 bases and J 9 bases, with 19 bases left between them. Per the germline V gene, CDR1 is SNHLY and CDR2 is FYNNEI. The CDR3 here is CASTRSRGVFSPLHF. The DNA for the CDR3 is TGTGCCAGCACTCGCTCACGAGGAGTATTTTCACCCCTCCACTTT.

This chain joins TRBV5-1 and TRBJ1-2, with D hard to call. Germline V gives CDR1 SGHRS, CDR2 YFSETQ. This CDR3 is built from 14 residues. V was clipped by 2 bases and J by 3 bases, with 11 bases between them. CDR3 sequence reads: CASSFVRADYGYTF. The CDR3, as DNA: TGCGCCAGCAGCTTCGTCCGGGCTGACTATGGCTACACCTTC.

This clone was counted between two and nine times. The chain couples TRBV2 to TRBJ1-2; 7 nucleotides align to TRBD1. This CDR3 is 15 amino acids long. Trimming at V came to 6 bases and at J to 1 base, leaving 8 bases not matched to a gene. Germline values: CDR1 SNHLY, CDR2 FYNNEI. The CDR3 coding sequence is TGTGCCAGCAGCGTTGACAGGGACCTTAACTATGGCTACACCTTC. Protein: CASSVDRDLNYGYTF.

This clone was counted at least ten times. The V and J genes are TRBV2 and TRBJ1-2; 8 nucleotides align to TRBD1. The CDR3 has 15 amino acids. J gave up 5 bases and V 5 bases, and 10 bases lay outside the gene matches. Germline CDR1 is SNHLY and CDR2 is FYNNEI. The CDR3 protein is CASSPDREGYYGYTF. DNA for the CDR3: TGTGCCAGCAGTCCGGACAGGGAGGGCTATTATGGCTACACCTTC.

The gene calls are TRBV5-1 and TRBJ1-1; 9 bases fit TRBD1. V was pared by 7 bases and J by 1 base, with 11 bases of the junction left unmatched. Germline loops: CDR1 SGHRS, CDR2 YFSETQ. The CDR3 extends over 16 amino acids. This CDR3 reads CASGDLQGAGNTEAFF. The CDR3 DNA is TGCGCCAGCGGAGACCTACAGGGGGCGGGGAACACTGAAGCTTTCTTT.

This sequence joins TRBV9 and TRBJ2-7; 7 nucleotides match TRBD1. From germline, CDR1 is SGDLS and CDR2 YYNGEE. The CDR3 covers 19 residues. J was trimmed by 3 bases and V by 3 bases; bases with no gene match: 21. The CDR3 region is CASSEPGTFDRADLYEQYF. CDR3 sequence (DNA): TGTGCCAGCAGCGAGCCCGGAACTTTCGACAGGGCCGACCTCTACGAGCAGTACTTC.

This clone has more than one count but fewer than ten. This chain uses TRBV30 with TRBJ1-6, with D tentatively TRBD1 (6 bases). Trimming stripped 0 bases from V and 8 bases from J, with 23 bases between. The CDR3 contains 18 residues. In germline, CDR1 is GTSNPN, CDR2 SVGIG (reference sequence). The CDR3 nucleotides read TGTGCCTGGAGTGTATTTACCCTAGACAGGCCCGAGGATTCACCCCTCCACTTT. As protein: CAWSVFTLDRPEDSPLHF.

The CDR3 sequence is CASSVGTLSGYTF. CDR3 nucleotides: TGTGCCAGCAGCGTGGGGACCTTGTCGGGCTACACCTTC. The chain carries TRBV28 and TRBJ1-2, with a weak D call TRBD1 (5 bases). Between the trimmed V and J ends, which lost 6 bases and 8 bases, there was a span of 16 bases. The CDR3 runs 13 residues. From germline, CDR1 is MDHEN and CDR2 SYDVKM.

V is TRBV7-3 and J is TRBJ2-3; TRBD1 matches 8 bases. CDR3 length: 16 amino acids. Losses at the gene ends were 2 bases for V and 2 bases for J; bases not matched to a gene: 6. CDR1 SGHTA and CDR2 FQGTGA come from the germline V gene. The CDR3: CASSLGGQGNTDTQYF. The CDR3 bases are TGTGCCAGCAGCTTAGGAGGACAGGGAAACACAGATACGCAGTATTTT.

The rearrangement joins TRBV7-9 to TRBJ2-7, with D perhaps matching TRBD1 (5 bases). This CDR3 is built from 17 residues. V lost 6 bases, J lost 2 bases, and 23 bases lay in between. Germline loops: CDR1 SEHNR, CDR2 FQNEAQ (reference sequence). CDR3 sequence reads: CASRPPGSAGSTYEQYF. The CDR3 region has the DNA TGTGCCAGCAGACCCCCCGGCTCGGCAGGGTCAACCTACGAGCAGTACTTC.

This clone was found a few times. This sequence joins TRBV2 and TRBJ2-7; D is perhaps TRBD1 (6 bases). Trimming left V 2 bases short and J 2 bases short, with 13 bases between. Looked up from germline, CDR1 is SNHLY and CDR2 is FYNNEI. This CDR3 is built from 15 residues. The DNA for the CDR3 is TGTGCCAGCAGTGAATTGGGGGCCGGGACCTACGAGCAGTACTTC. Encoded protein: CASSELGAGTYEQYF.

The chain combines TRBV5-1 with TRBJ2-5, with 10 bases identical to TRBD2. The CDR3 has 15 residues. After removal of 0 bases from V and 5 bases from J, the junction contained 4 bases not matched to a gene. Germline CDR1 and CDR2: SGHRS and YFSETQ. In DNA, the CDR3 is TGCGCCAGCAGCTTGGTGGCTAGCGGGGGTGAGACCCAGTACTTC. It is translated as CASSLVASGGETQYF.

The chain couples TRBV9 to TRBJ1-1, with a weak D call TRBD1 (5 bases). The CDR3 has 19 residues. The germline V gene has CDR1 SGDLS and CDR2 YYNGEE. Between the trimmed V and J ends, which lost 4 bases and 4 bases, there was a span of 29 bases. This CDR3 is CASSLQVGAGTVHGTEAFF. CDR3 nucleotide sequence: TGTGCCAGCAGCTTACAAGTAGGGGCAGGGACGGTACATGGCACTGAAGCTTTCTTT.